This T cell receptor beta chain was captured by sequencing in a study of shared clonotypes between healthy human individuals. Study-wide points: In having few donors, the study represented limited genetic and exposure-history diversity. Large depth notwithstanding, sorted-subset sequencing proved incomplete by rarefaction. Of the naive CD4 clonotypes, roughly 5.2% were shared across a handful of donors.

The method was immunoSEQ multiplex PCR; TCRdb's version includes in-frame clones alone and lacks a portion of them. The sample carries 800,000 to 950,000 clones, about 97% recorded once. The germline V gene encodes CDR1 MNHEY and CDR2 SMNVEV (reference sequence). The CDR3 has 14 amino acids. V was shortened by 8 bases and J by 7 bases, with 18 bases between the two germline ends. For this clone: Its antigen is undetermined.

The naive CD8 fraction comprised CD45RO-negative cells positively selected for CCR7 and excluded terminally differentiated effector memory CD45RA+ cells. This clonotype was obtained from a man aged 25-45 years in good health. Material: naive CD8+ T cells sorted from blood. The chain joins TRBV27 to TRBJ2-1; a possible D gene is TRBD1 (5 bases). CDR3 in amino acids: CASHRFAKDNEQFF. Here the CDR3 DNA reads TGTGCCAGCCACAGGTTCGCTAAAGATAATGAGCAGTTCTTC.